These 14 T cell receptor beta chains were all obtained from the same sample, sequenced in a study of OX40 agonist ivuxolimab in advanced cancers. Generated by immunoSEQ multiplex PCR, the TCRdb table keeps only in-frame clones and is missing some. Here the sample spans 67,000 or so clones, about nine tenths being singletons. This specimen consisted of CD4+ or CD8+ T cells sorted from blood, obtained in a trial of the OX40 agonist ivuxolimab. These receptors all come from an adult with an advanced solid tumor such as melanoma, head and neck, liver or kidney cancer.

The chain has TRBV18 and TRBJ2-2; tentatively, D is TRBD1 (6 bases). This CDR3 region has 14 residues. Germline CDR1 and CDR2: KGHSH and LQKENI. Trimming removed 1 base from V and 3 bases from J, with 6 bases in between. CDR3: CASSPQGDTGELFF. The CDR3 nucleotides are TGTGCCAGCTCACCACAGGGGGACACCGGGGAGCTGTTTTTT.

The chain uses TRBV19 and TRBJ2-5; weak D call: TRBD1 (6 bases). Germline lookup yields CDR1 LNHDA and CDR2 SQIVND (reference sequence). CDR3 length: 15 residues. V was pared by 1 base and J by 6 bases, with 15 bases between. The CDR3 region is CASSIGGQGAKTQYF. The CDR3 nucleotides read TGTGCCAGTAGTATAGGGGGGCAGGGCGCCAAGACCCAGTACTTC. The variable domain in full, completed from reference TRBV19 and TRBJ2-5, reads DGGITQSPKYLFRKEGQNVTLSCEQNLNHDAMYWYRQDPGQGLRLIYYSQIVNDFQKGDIAEGYSVSREKKESFPLTVTSAQKNPTAFYLCASSIGGQGAKTQYFGPGTRLLVL.

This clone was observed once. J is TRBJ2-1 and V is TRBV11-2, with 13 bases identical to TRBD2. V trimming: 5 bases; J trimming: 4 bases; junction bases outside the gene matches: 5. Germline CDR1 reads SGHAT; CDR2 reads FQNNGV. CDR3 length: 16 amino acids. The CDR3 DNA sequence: TGTGCCAGCAGCCCCGGGACTAGCGGGAATTACAATGAGCAGTTCTTC. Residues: CASSPGTSGNYNEQFF.

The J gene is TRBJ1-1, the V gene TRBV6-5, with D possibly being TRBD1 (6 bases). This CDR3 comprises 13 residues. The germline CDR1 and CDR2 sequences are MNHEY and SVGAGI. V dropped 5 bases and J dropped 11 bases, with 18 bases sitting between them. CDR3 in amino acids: CASSSVGGWSAFF. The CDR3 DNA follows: TGTGCCAGCAGTAGTGTGGGGGGCTGGAGTGCTTTCTTT.

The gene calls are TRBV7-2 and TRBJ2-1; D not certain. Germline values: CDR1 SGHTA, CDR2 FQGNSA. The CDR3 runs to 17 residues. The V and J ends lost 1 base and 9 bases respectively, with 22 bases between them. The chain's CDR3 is CASSLEKAPRWRGEQFF. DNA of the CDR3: TGTGCCAGCAGCTTAGAAAAGGCCCCGCGGTGGAGAGGTGAGCAGTTCTTC.

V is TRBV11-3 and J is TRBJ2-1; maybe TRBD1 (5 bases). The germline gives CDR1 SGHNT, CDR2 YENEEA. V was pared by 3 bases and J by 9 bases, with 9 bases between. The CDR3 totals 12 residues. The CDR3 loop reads CASSLGRSEQFF. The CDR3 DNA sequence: TGTGCCAGCAGCTTGGGGCGAAGTGAGCAGTTCTTC.

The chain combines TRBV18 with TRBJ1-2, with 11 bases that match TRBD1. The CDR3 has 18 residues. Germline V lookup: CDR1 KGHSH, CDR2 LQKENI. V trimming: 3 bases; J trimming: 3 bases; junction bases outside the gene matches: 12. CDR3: CASSPLRGGQGGDYGYTF. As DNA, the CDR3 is TGTGCCAGCTCACCGCTCCGTGGGGGACAGGGGGGCGACTATGGCTACACCTTC.

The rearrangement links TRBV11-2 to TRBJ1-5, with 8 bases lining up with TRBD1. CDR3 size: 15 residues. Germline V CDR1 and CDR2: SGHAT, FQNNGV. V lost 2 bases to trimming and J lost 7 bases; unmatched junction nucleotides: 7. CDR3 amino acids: CASSLSSGGEQPQHF. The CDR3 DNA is TGTGCCAGCAGCTTATCGTCAGGGGGCGAACAGCCCCAGCATTTT.

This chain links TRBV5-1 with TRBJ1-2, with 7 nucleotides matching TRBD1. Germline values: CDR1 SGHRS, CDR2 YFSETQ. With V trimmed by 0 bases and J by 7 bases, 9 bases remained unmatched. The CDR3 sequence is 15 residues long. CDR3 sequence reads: CASSLEGGASSGYTF. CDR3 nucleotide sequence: TGCGCCAGCAGCTTGGAAGGGGGCGCATCAAGTGGCTACACCTTC.

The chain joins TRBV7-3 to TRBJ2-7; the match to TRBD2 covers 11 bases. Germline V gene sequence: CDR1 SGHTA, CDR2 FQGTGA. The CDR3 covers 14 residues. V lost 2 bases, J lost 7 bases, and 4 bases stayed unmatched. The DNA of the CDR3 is TGTGCCAGCAGCTTATCCTCTAGCGGGGGGGAGCAGTACTTC. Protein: CASSLSSSGGEQYF.

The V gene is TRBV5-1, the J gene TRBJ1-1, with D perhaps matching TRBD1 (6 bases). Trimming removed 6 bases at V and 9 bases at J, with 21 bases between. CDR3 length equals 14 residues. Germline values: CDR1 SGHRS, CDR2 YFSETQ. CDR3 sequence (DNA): TGCGCCAGCACCGCCCAGTACAGAGGGGGACAAGCTTTCTTT. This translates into CASTAQYRGGQAFF.

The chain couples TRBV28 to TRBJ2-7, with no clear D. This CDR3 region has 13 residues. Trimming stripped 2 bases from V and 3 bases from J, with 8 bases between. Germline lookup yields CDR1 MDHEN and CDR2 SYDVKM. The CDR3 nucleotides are TGTGCCAGCAGTTTAGGTCCGTACTACGAGCAGTACTTC. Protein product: CASSLGPYYEQYF.

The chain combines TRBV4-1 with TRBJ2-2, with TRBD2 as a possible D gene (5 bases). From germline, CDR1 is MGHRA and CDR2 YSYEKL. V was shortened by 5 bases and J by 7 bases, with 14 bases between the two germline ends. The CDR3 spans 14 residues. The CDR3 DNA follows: TGCGCCAGCAGCTCTAACCGGGGAAACGGGGAGCTGTTTTTT. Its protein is CASSSNRGNGELFF.

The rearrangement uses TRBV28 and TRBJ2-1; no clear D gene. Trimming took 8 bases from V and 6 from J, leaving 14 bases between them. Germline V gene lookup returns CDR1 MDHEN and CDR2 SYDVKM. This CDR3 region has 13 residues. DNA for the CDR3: TGTGCCAGCCTAAGAGCTGGGGTCAATGAGCAGTTCTTC. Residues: CASLRAGVNEQFF.